This T cell receptor beta chain derives from a study of shared clonotypes between healthy human individuals. The wider study: Three plates each covered CD4 naive and memory; CD8 naive two, CD8 memory one.

The naive CD8 population came from CD45RO-negative cells selected for CCR7, without terminally differentiated effector memory CD45RA+ cells. Trimming cost V 3 bases and J 4 bases; bases outside gene matches: 10. The germline gives CDR1 SGDLS, CDR2 YYNGEE. The CDR3 is 18 residues long. Produced via immunoSEQ multiplex PCR; TCRdb's table is partial and in-frame only. The data contain about 2 million clones, approximately 94% of them singletons. Of note for this clone: Its cognate antigen is unknown.

Points from the study as a whole: Generally, naive subsets came out with larger estimated richness than memory subsets.

This TCR came from a man younger than 35 in good health. The specimen was naive CD8+ T cells sorted from blood. The J gene is TRBJ2-1, the V gene TRBV9, with 13 positions matching TRBD2. CDR3: CASSAGTSGVYVYNEQFF. CDR3 coding DNA: TGTGCCAGCAGCGCCGGGACTAGCGGGGTTTACGTATACAATGAGCAGTTCTTC.